These 18 T cell receptor beta chains originate from one sample sequenced in a study of cytomegalovirus exposure and HLA in healthy donors (dated by TCRdb to 2017 to 2019). Receptor amplification or capture employed the immunoSEQ multiplex PCR assay. A mixture of 60 forward primers for TCR Vbeta segments and 13 reverse primers for TCR Jbeta segments was used in the multiplex PCR. The source is immuneACCESS, and TCRdb retained only in-frame sequences with V and J called. Part of the clones is not carried over; for the studies checked, unresolved V genes explain less than half of this, and the remainder is unexplained. The sample records over 150,000 clones, 84% of which are singletons. The ten largest clones represent approximately 1.2% of the sample. Sequenced input: PBMCs. The receptors stem from a girl under 10 years old in good health and CMV-seropositive.

V usage is TRBV11-2 and J usage is TRBJ1-2; D not certain. The CDR3 is 14 amino acids. Germline V CDR1 and CDR2: SGHAT, FQNNGV. Trimming removed 4 bases at V and 7 bases at J, with 16 bases between. CDR3 sequence: CASSSQPGTPGYTF. Here the CDR3 DNA reads TGTGCCAGCAGCTCTCAGCCAGGAACTCCTGGCTACACCTTC.

The rearrangement uses TRBV7-8 and TRBJ2-3, with 7 positions matching TRBD2. This CDR3 has 15 residues. Germline V gene sequence: CDR1 SGHVS, CDR2 FQNEAQ. Trimming took 6 bases from V and 2 from J; bases not matched to a gene: 8. DNA of the CDR3: TGTGCCAGCAGTTCTCCCGGACTAGACACAGATACGCAGTATTTT. Translating gives CASSSPGLDTDTQYF.

The V call is TRBV28, the J call TRBJ1-2; D not resolved. The germline V gene has CDR1 MDHEN and CDR2 SYDVKM. V lost 3 bases, J lost 0 bases, and 11 bases lay in between. The CDR3 covers 15 residues. CDR3: CASSFLREANYGYTF. The CDR3 DNA sequence: TGTGCCAGCAGTTTTCTGCGGGAAGCTAACTATGGCTACACCTTC.

The chain couples TRBV6-4 to TRBJ2-3, with 10 bases aligning to TRBD1. The length of the CDR3 is 15 residues. With V trimmed by 4 bases and J by 2 bases, 3 bases remained unmatched. The germline V gene encodes CDR1 MRHNA and CDR2 SNTAGT. The CDR3 nucleotides read TGTGCCAGCAGTGGGGACAGGGGACCCACAGATACGCAGTATTTT. Translation gives CASSGDRGPTDTQYF.

CDR3 sequence: CASSPSNEAGAKNIQYF. Here the CDR3 DNA reads TGTGCCAGCAGCCCCTCAAATGAAGCGGGGGCCAAAAACATTCAGTACTTC. The chain links TRBV5-4 to TRBJ2-4; 7 bases line up with TRBD2. Germline lookup yields CDR1 SGHNT and CDR2 YYREEE (reference sequence). V trimming: 4 bases; J trimming: 1 base; junction bases outside the gene matches: 11. CDR3 length equals 17 residues.

This rearrangement joins TRBV18 to TRBJ2-2, with D hard to call. Trimming took 3 bases from V and 6 from J, leaving 17 bases between them. This CDR3 spans 16 amino acids. Germline V gene lookup returns CDR1 KGHSH and CDR2 LQKENI. CDR3 residues: CASSPPQIDKPGELFF. CDR3 DNA sequence: TGTGCCAGCTCACCGCCACAGATAGACAAACCCGGGGAGCTGTTTTTT.

The J gene is TRBJ1-2, the V gene TRBV5-1; TRBD1 matches at 7 bases. V was clipped by 3 bases and J by 8 bases; unmatched bases: 4. This CDR3 is built from 12 residues. The V gene's germline CDR1 is SGHRS and CDR2 YFSETQ. CDR3 amino acids: CASSSTGKGYTF. The CDR3 nucleotides read TGCGCCAGCAGCTCGACAGGGAAAGGCTACACCTTC.

The chain is built from TRBV11-2 and TRBJ1-3; possibly TRBD1 for D (6 bases). Germline V gene sequence: CDR1 SGHAT, CDR2 FQNNGV. V gave up 6 bases and J gave up 2 bases, with 11 bases separating them. The CDR3 has 14 amino acids. For the CDR3, the DNA is TGTGCCAGCAGAAGAACAGGGCCTGGAAACACCATATATTTT. It codes for CASRRTGPGNTIYF.

The gene calls are TRBV6-5 and TRBJ2-1; the D gene is possibly TRBD2 (6 bases). The germline V gene encodes CDR1 MNHEY and CDR2 SVGAGI. Trimming shortened V by 5 bases and J by 5 bases, and 13 bases separated the two germline ends. This CDR3 is 14 amino acids long. The CDR3 reads CASSPPLANNEQFF. The CDR3 DNA reads as TGTGCCAGCAGTCCTCCTCTAGCGAACAATGAGCAGTTCTTC.

This clone showed up just a few times. The CDR3 region is CASSVGGANYGYTF. In DNA form, the CDR3 reads TGTGCCAGCAGTGTAGGAGGGGCGAACTATGGCTACACCTTC. The J gene is TRBJ1-2, the V gene TRBV6-1; TRBD1 might be the D (5 bases). Trimming removed 4 bases at V and 2 bases at J, with 11 bases between. CDR1 is MNHNS and CDR2 is SASEGT in the germline V gene. The CDR3 runs to 14 residues.

This rearrangement joins TRBV11-2 to TRBJ2-7; 9 positions agree with TRBD1. CDR1 is SGHAT, CDR2 FQNNGV, per germline. J gave up 1 base and V 5 bases, and 3 bases lay outside the gene matches. This CDR3 spans 14 amino acids. The CDR3 reads CASSPGTGSYEQYF. The CDR3 coding sequence is TGTGCCAGCAGCCCTGGGACAGGGTCCTACGAGCAGTACTTC.

This clone was recorded only once. The genes are TRBV6-5 and TRBJ1-2; D possibly corresponds to TRBD1 (6 bases). This CDR3 contains 14 residues. Germline values: CDR1 MNHEY, CDR2 SVGAGI. Trimming removed 6 bases from V and 8 bases from J, with 19 bases in between. The CDR3 sequence: CASRPNRDPFGYTF. The CDR3 nucleotides are TGTGCCAGCAGACCCAACAGGGACCCCTTCGGCTACACCTTC.

The V call is TRBV12-5, the J call TRBJ1-1; D gene uncertain. Deletions cut 11 bases from V and 2 bases from J, with 12 bases between. This CDR3 region has 12 residues. Germline V gene data show CDR1 as LGHNT and CDR2 as FRNRAP. In DNA, the CDR3 is TGTGCTGGCTCCCCAGGAAACACTGAAGCTTTCTTT. It yields the protein CAGSPGNTEAFF.

About this clone: At one of its ends the junction is not consistent with the germline gene, which may arise from a read error. Other nucleotide sequences from this sample produce the same CDR3. V is TRBV5-1 and J is TRBJ2-5, with 7 nucleotides matching TRBD2. There are 14 residues in the CDR3. Germline lookup yields CDR1 SGHRS and CDR2 YFSETQ. The CDR3 is CASSTGLVAETQYF. For the CDR3, the DNA is TGTGCCAGCAGCACAGGACTAGTTGCAGAGACCCAGTACTTC.

This clone was seen only once. V gene TRBV4-2 combines with J gene TRBJ2-7, with a possible D match to TRBD2 (6 bases). The CDR3 is 13 residues long. V dropped 4 bases and J dropped 3 bases, with 10 bases sitting between them. Germline V gene sequence: CDR1 LGHNA, CDR2 YNFKEQ. This CDR3 is CASSLSGNYEQYF. The CDR3 DNA follows: TGTGCCAGCAGCCTTAGCGGAAACTACGAGCAGTACTTC.

The genes are TRBV19 and TRBJ2-1; 8 positions agree with TRBD2. The CDR3 spans 15 residues. The germline V gene has CDR1 LNHDA and CDR2 SQIVND (reference sequence). V dropped 8 bases and J dropped 0; count of bases not matched to a gene: 6. This CDR3 is CASALLAGSYNEQFF. The CDR3, as DNA: TGTGCCAGTGCCCTTCTAGCGGGCTCCTACAATGAGCAGTTCTTC.

The chain is built from TRBV4-1 and TRBJ2-2; 7 positions agree with TRBD1. CDR3 length equals 17 residues. Unmatched junction bases numbered 13, after V lost 4 bases and J lost 5 bases. CDR1 MGHRA and CDR2 YSYEKL come from the germline V gene. The CDR3 spells CASSRETTAQGTGELFF. In nucleotides, the CDR3 is TGCGCCAGCAGCCGAGAAACAACCGCACAGGGGACCGGGGAGCTGTTTTTT.

V gene TRBV5-5 combines with J gene TRBJ1-1; tentatively, D is TRBD1 (5 bases). The CDR3 is 13 amino acids. CDR1 is SGHKS, CDR2 YYEKEE, per germline (reference sequence). Trimming took 1 base from V and 3 from J, leaving 7 bases between them. Here the CDR3 reads CASSLQGDTEAFF. The CDR3 region has the DNA TGTGCCAGCAGCTTGCAGGGTGACACTGAAGCTTTCTTT.